The TCR beta chain under discussion was sequenced for a study of immune cell composition in non-small cell lung cancer. Germline lookup yields CDR1 SGHAT and CDR2 FQNNGV. This CDR3 spans 15 amino acids. Trimming at V came to 5 bases and at J to 3 bases, leaving 4 bases not matched to a gene. Assay used: immunoSEQ multiplex PCR; TCRdb lists only in-frame clones, some missing. The data hold about 7,200 clones, with 70% observed a single time. The chain is built from TRBV11-2 and TRBJ2-3; TRBD2 matches at 11 bases. This receptor was obtained from a human donor with non-small cell lung cancer. Sequenced: lung tumor tissue. CDR3 protein: CASSTRTSGTDTQYF. CDR3 bases: TGTGCCAGCAGCACCCGGACTAGCGGGACAGATACGCAGTATTTT.